This passage covers 13 T cell receptor beta chains from one sample sequenced in a study of blood T cell repertoires in COVID-19. Produced via immunoSEQ multiplex PCR; TCRdb's table is partial and in-frame only. The sample includes 100,000 to 150,000 clones, around 90% seen only once; the top ten take 0.88%. The sequencing input was peripheral blood. The source of these receptors is a woman in her fifties or sixties with active or convalescent COVID-19.

The V gene is TRBV5-4, the J gene TRBJ2-3; TRBD2 matches 13 bases. V dropped 5 bases and J dropped 5; count of bases not matched to a gene: 8. The CDR3 has 16 residues. CDR1 SGHNT and CDR2 YYREEE come from the germline V gene (reference sequence). The CDR3 DNA reads as TGTGCCAGCAGAATTTCACTAGCGGGAGGGCAAGATACGCAGTATTTT. Translating it yields CASRISLAGGQDTQYF. The variable domain in full, with the rest retrieved from reference TRBV5-4 and TRBJ2-3, is ETGVTQSPTHLIKTRGQQVTLRCSSQSGHNTVSWYQQALGQGPQFIFQYYREEENGRGNFPPRFSGLQFPNYSSELNVNALELDDSALYLCASRISLAGGQDTQYFGPGTRLTVL.

V is TRBV3-1 (or the pseudogene TRBV3-2) and J is TRBJ1-3; the D is unclear. The germline gives CDR1 LGHDT, CDR2 YNNKEL (reference sequence). The CDR3 is 13 residues long. Trimming shortened V by 4 bases and J by 0 bases, and 4 bases separated the two germline ends. The CDR3 loop reads CASSPYSGNTIYF. The CDR3 DNA reads TGTGCCAGCAGCCCCTACTCTGGAAACACCATATATTTT.

The V and J genes are TRBV5-6 and TRBJ2-5; the match to TRBD1 covers 12 bases. Per germline, CDR1 SGHDT and CDR2 YYEEEE. V gave up 3 bases and J gave up 5 bases; unmatched junction bases: 5. This CDR3 is built from 15 residues. For the CDR3, the DNA is TGTGCCAGCAGCTGGGGACAGGGGGCGCCGGAGACCCAGTACTTC. It translates to CASSWGQGAPETQYF.

The rearrangement uses TRBV28 and TRBJ1-2; no definite D call. V shed 1 base and J shed 1 base, with 7 bases lying between them. CDR1 MDHEN and CDR2 SYDVKM come from the germline V gene. This CDR3 is built from 14 residues. CDR3 sequence (DNA): TGTGCCAGCAGTTTATCACATCTTAACTATGGCTACACCTTC. Translating gives CASSLSHLNYGYTF.

J is TRBJ2-3 and V is TRBV18; TRBD2 might be the D (6 bases). The V gene lost 2 bases and the J gene lost 5 bases, with 11 bases spanning the gap. Germline CDR1 and CDR2: KGHSH and LQKENI. The CDR3 contains 14 residues. Here the CDR3 reads CASSPVPSVDTQYF. Here the CDR3 DNA reads TGTGCCAGCTCACCAGTTCCTAGCGTAGATACGCAGTATTTT.

The chain is built from TRBV5-1 and TRBJ2-3; no firm D call. V was cut by 4 bases and J by 3 bases, with 15 bases left in between. Germline lookup yields CDR1 SGHRS and CDR2 YFSETQ. This CDR3 spans 15 amino acids. The CDR3 sequence: CASSEQDSRTDTQYF. The CDR3, as DNA: TGCGCCAGCAGCGAGCAAGACTCTAGGACAGATACGCAGTATTTT.

This clone was detected a few times. The V gene is TRBV7-9, the J gene TRBJ1-5; perhaps TRBD1 as D (5 bases). The CDR3 extends over 13 amino acids. V lost 4 bases, J lost 6 bases, and 10 bases lay in between. Per the germline V gene, CDR1 is SEHNR and CDR2 is FQNEAQ (reference sequence). CDR3 region: CASSYWGGQPQHF. The DNA of the CDR3 is TGTGCCAGCAGCTATTGGGGGGGTCAGCCCCAGCATTTT.

The CDR3 bases are TGTGCCAGCAGTATAGACAGAGCCAATGAGCAGTTCTTC. It encodes CASSIDRANEQFF. V gene TRBV27 combines with J gene TRBJ2-1; D is possibly TRBD1 (5 bases). V gave up 5 bases and J gave up 6 bases, with 11 bases separating them. Germline V gives CDR1 MNHEY, CDR2 SMNVEV (reference sequence). The length of the CDR3 is 13 residues.

The chain recombines TRBV24-1 with TRBJ2-7; TRBD1 agrees at 10 bases. The V gene's germline CDR1 is KGHDR and CDR2 SFDVKD. CDR3 length equals 18 residues. J was trimmed by 4 bases and V by 2 bases; bases with no gene match: 13. CDR3 in amino acids: CATSDSRKGQGRLYEQYF. CDR3 DNA: TGTGCCACCAGTGATTCCAGAAAGGGACAGGGGAGGCTATACGAGCAGTACTTC.

The chain is built from TRBV30 and TRBJ1-5; TRBD1 is a possible D gene (5 bases). Trimming took 1 base from V and 3 from J, leaving 7 bases between them. CDR3 length equals 13 residues. Germline V gene data show CDR1 as GTSNPN and CDR2 as SVGIG (reference sequence). DNA of the CDR3: TGTGCCTGGAGTGGACAGCTCAATCAGCCCCAGCATTTT. Protein: CAWSGQLNQPQHF.

This chain links TRBV7-8 with TRBJ1-2; D gene uncertain. The length of the CDR3 is 14 residues. Germline V CDR1 and CDR2: SGHVS, FQNEAQ. V was clipped by 5 bases and J by 1 base, with 11 bases between them. The CDR3 DNA reads TGTGCCAGCAGCCCCTTCACAGTTAACTATGGCTACACCTTC. This sequence encodes CASSPFTVNYGYTF.

This clone came up once. V and J are TRBV6-2 or TRBV6-3 and TRBJ1-5, with D possibly TRBD1 on 6 matching bases. Germline values: CDR1 MNHEY, CDR2 SVGEGT. This CDR3 has 14 residues. V was clipped by 5 bases and J by 2 bases, with 10 bases between them. The CDR3 nucleotides read TGTGCCAGCAGTACAGGGTCGGGCAATCAGCCCCAGCATTTT. Translated: CASSTGSGNQPQHF.

Only one count was recorded for this clone. V usage is TRBV5-1 and J usage is TRBJ1-4, with a possible D match to TRBD1 (6 bases). CDR1 SGHRS and CDR2 YFSETQ come from the germline V gene. This CDR3 comprises 14 residues. Trimming removed 0 bases from V and 6 bases from J, with 9 bases in between. The DNA for the CDR3 is TGCGCCAGCAGCTTGGGGGACAACCATGAAAAACTGTTTTTT. Translated, it gives CASSLGDNHEKLFF.